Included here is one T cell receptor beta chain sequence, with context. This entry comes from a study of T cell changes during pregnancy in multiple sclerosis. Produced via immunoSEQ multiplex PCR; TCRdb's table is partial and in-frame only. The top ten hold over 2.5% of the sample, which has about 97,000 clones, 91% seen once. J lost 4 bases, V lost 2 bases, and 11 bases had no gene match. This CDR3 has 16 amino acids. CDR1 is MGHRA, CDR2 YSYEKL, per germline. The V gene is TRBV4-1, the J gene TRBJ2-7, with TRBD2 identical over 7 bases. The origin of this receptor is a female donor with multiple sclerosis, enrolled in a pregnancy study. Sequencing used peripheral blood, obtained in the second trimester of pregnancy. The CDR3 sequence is CASSQQLAVGGYEQYF. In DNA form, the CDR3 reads TGCGCCAGCAGCCAACAGCTAGCGGTCGGAGGTTACGAGCAGTACTTC.